This T cell receptor (beta chain) stems from a study of cytomegalovirus exposure and HLA in healthy donors (dated by TCRdb to about 2017). Regarding the complete study: An earlier analysis of 587 of the donors reported more than 250 Gb of sequence data and roughly 100 million unique TCR beta sequences from roughly 180 million T cells. Among about 360 genotyped donors of the cohort, an average of about 240,000 unique TCR beta nucleotide sequences were sequenced per donor, roughly 18% of them non-productive. A later analysis re-examined previously published TCR beta repertoires from about 700 donors and added high-resolution HLA genotyping to investigate patterns of TCR occurrence. Alongside the repertoire data, information on donor age, sex, ethnicity and CMV serostatus was compiled. A later genetic analysis took genome-wide SNP genotypes for about three fifths of the 666 donors and used that subset as a discovery cohort. Roughly 5 DR-DQ haplotypes were treated as single units for association and clustering because of strong linkage in the cohort. An earlier analysis of several hundred of the donors used high-throughput TCR beta sequencing to judge whether each TCR beta V gene segment behaved as functional or pseudogenic. An early release that covered around 590 HLA-typed donors contained 250 to 350 gigabases of sequencing data and 85 million to 100 million unique TCR sequences. The study was designed to test whether signatures of past pathogen exposure could be identified by cataloging public T cell receptors. Along with the approximately 650-subject first cohort, a separate validation cohort of some 130 different subjects was used. The later analysis used no new phenotypic data to find candidate immune exposures, relying instead on TCR beta sequences and their occurrence across donors. The study used immunosequencing to profile the T cell repertoires of approximately 650 subjects and linked those repertoires to cytomegalovirus serostatus. HLA typing included class I and class II loci at four-digit resolution. Every discovery cohort repertoire had been produced on one sequencing platform. Among the roughly 400 genotyped donors, approximately 77% belonged to the genetic ancestry cluster associated with self-reported Caucasian donors. To predict cytomegalovirus infection status, the study brought together high-throughput TCR immunosequencing, statistical association of individual TCRs with disease status, and machine learning. Typing coverage differed by locus: A, B, C, DRB1 and DQB1 were typed in about 620-630 donors, DQA1 in roughly 510, DPA1 in 600 to 610, and DPB1 in roughly 470. General findings and caveats noted by the study authors: Assigning TCR associations to individual alleles was difficult when HLA alleles, especially DR and DQ, strongly co-occurred. Three of the identified cytomegalovirus-associated TCR beta chains were confirmed in vitro to be specific for cytomegalovirus antigens. Most CMV-associated TCR beta chains appeared to be HLA-restricted in a later analysis, and the HLA associations seemed to be driven largely by CMV exposure. A later analysis associated 16,951 TCR beta sequences with specific HLA alleles at a false discovery rate of 0.05. CMV serostatus was the only immune exposure information available for the cohort. In this cohort, only TCR beta chains were sequenced, and detectable features were limited by the absence of alpha or paired-chain data. The classifier was reported to diagnose cytomegalovirus status with high specificity and sensitivity in both the original cohort and the validation cohort. According to a later analysis, TCR association rates differed among HLA loci, with DRB1 alleles showing the most associated TCRs and HLA-C alleles showing the fewest. According to the authors, the approach could potentially be generalized to other disease states and immunological phenotypes. A later analysis reported that several top co-occurrence clusters appeared linked to parvovirus B19, influenza, CMV and Epstein-Barr virus. In a later genetic analysis, fewer N-insertions in productive TCRs were reported among donors in an Asian-associated ancestry cluster than the roughly 670-donor mean. Seventeen rarely observed V segments, including chromosome 9 orphons, were excluded from the earlier analysis of approximately 500 of the donors because counts were too low. An association between a missense DCLRE1C variant and V-gene and J-gene trimming of TCR beta chains was found in a later genetic analysis and replicated in an independent cohort. Some IMGT-functional V segments, including TRBV6-2 and TRBV6-3, could not be distinguished by the 87-base-pair reads and were therefore excluded. Broadly in line with IMGT annotations, most TCR beta V segments showed up in productive rearrangements about 87% or about 30% of the time in an earlier analysis of roughly 590 of the donors. HLA typing was unavailable for some donors at each locus, so association tests used only the typed subset. A cluster of highly shared sequence variants was judged likely to represent a technical artifact of the sequencing pipeline. Roughly uniform sequencing depth across donors was assumed in presence/absence analyses, although this assumption may not hold. While some public TCRs were present in many individuals, most TCR sequences turned up only very rarely across donors. In a later analysis, HLA-associated TCR beta chains showed more clonal expansion and lower generation probabilities than non-associated chains that were equally common. A total of 150 or so TCR beta chains were listed by the study as associated with cytomegalovirus. Correlated functional status among segregating V segments might be attributable to linkage disequilibrium, but an unknown experimental factor could not be ruled out. A further reported finding was that TCR beta sequences accurately predicted the HLA-A and HLA-B alleles for most subjects in the first cohort.

Library generation was performed with the immunoSEQ multiplex PCR assay. The multiplex PCR relied on a mix of 60 forward primers for TCR Vbeta segments and 13 reverse primers for TCR Jbeta segments. A multiplex PCR assay on genomic DNA amplified the CDR3 region of rearranged TCR beta genes. Amplified TCR beta libraries were sequenced as 87-base-pair reads on the Illumina HiSeq System. In the source study's methods: A later analysis counted about 82 million unique TCR beta chains across the roughly 700 repertoires, and around 12 million of these chains were shared by at least two donors. To remove PCR and sequencing errors, raw reads were error-corrected and collapsed into unique sequences using a nearest-neighbor algorithm that merged closely related sequences. CDR3 sequences were aligned to IMGT reference sequences to assign V, D and J gene segments. For a sequence to be retained, a match of at least six nucleotides to both a V gene segment and a J gene segment was required. A rearrangement was called productive if the CDR3 had no stop codons and remained in frame with V and J, and every other rearrangement was called non-productive. CDR3 was defined by IMGT convention, running from the second conserved V-encoded cysteine to the conserved J-encoded phenylalanine. In an earlier analysis of roughly 610 of the donors, sequences lacking an unambiguous match to a single V gene segment were excluded. In an earlier analysis of 587 of the donors, V segments were called functional above 56.7% productive rearrangements and were called segregating when the between-donor standard deviation exceeded 5%. A statistical classification framework was built for diagnosing cytomegalovirus status from the catalog of TCR beta chain sequences. In a later analysis, V and J genes were assigned by comparing TCR nucleotide sequences against IMGT/GENE-DB human TR gene sequences. Using the TCRdist pipeline, a later analysis assigned CDR3 sequences along with most-parsimonious VDJ recombination scenarios. In a later analysis, each TCR beta chain was defined by its CDR3 amino acid sequence together with its V-gene family, and reads lacking a unique V-gene family were excluded. A later analysis removed 450 to 600 highly shared, low-generation-probability nucleotide sequences to deal with suspected cross-contamination and a sequencing artifact. A later analysis calculated a clonal expansion index for each public chain from normalized within-repertoire ranks of inferred template counts. A later analysis computed generation probabilities with a VDJ recombination model fitted to out-of-frame rearrangements, and checked the results against IGoR. In a later analysis, hypergeometric tests were used to score TCR-TCR, TCR-HLA and TCR-CMV co-occurrence, with a repertoire-size bias correction applied to TCR pairs. False discovery rates were estimated in a later analysis by permuting HLA or CMV assignments 20 times. In a later analysis, co-occurring TCRs were grouped using DBSCAN, and TCRdist sequence similarity was added for clustering within HLA-allele-positive subsets. For co-occurrence clustering, repertoires with fewer than 30,000 or more than 120,000 public chains were excluded, along with about five repertoires with anomalous nucleotide sharing. In TCRdb, the immuneACCESS table is reduced to in-frame sequences with V and J assigned. These tables do not hold every clone; where another copy was compared, an unresolved V gene accounts for under half, and the others remain unexplained. V and J calls plus clone size are reproduced from that table; the DNA served to infer D and trimming. The sample table shows 120,000 or so clones, and about 75% are seen once. 25% to 35% of the sample rests with the top ten.

In total, roughly 670 healthy bone marrow donors made up the cohort. At the time of sampling, all cohort members were nominally healthy, though unrecorded immune exposures were likely present. The donor tested CMV seropositive, placing the donor among the 289 seropositive members of the cohort. Every donor gave a peripheral blood sample, and the peripheral blood mononuclear cells from that sample were used for TCR beta sequencing. Genomic DNA was extracted from the blood cell samples with the Qiagen DNeasy Blood Extraction Kit. For CDR1 and CDR2, the germline V gene lists SGDLS and YYNGEE. The CDR3 sequence holds 16 residues, the cysteine and phenylalanine included. CDR3 DNA is the only sequence kept; it has 48 bases, read in frame from the first base. V has 0 bases trimmed and J has 4 bases trimmed; junction bases matching no gene number 4. This clone was found a few times. The antigen it binds to is not known. No much larger clone exists at a distance of one base, and base qualities are not known.

Sequencing was done on a sample of PBMCs. The sequence is built from TRBV9 and TRBJ2-1; 10 of the junction bases match TRBD1. The sequence was obtained from a man in his 60s in good health and CMV-seropositive. The encoded CDR3 is CASSVVGTGEYNEQFF. The nucleotide sequence is TGTGCCAGCAGCGTAGTCGGGACAGGGGAATACAATGAGCAGTTCTTC.